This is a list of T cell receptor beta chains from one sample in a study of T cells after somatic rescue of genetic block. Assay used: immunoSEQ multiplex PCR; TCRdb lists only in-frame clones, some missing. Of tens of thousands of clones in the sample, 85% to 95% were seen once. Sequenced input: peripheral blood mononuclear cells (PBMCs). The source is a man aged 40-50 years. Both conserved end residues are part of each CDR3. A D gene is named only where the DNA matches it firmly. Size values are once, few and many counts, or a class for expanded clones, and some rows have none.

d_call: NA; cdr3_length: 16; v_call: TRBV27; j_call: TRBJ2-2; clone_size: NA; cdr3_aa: CASSLDAGARTGELFF; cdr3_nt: TGTGCCAGCAGTTTAGACGCGGGGGCCCGGACCGGGGAGCTGTTTTTT
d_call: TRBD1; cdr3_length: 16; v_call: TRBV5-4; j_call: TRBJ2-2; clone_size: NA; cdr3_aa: CASSPPGQGASGELFF; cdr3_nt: TGTGCCAGCAGCCCTCCGGGACAGGGGGCTTCCGGGGAGCTGTTTTTT
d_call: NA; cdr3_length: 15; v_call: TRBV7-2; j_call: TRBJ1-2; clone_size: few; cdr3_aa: CASTSSRTTNYGYTF; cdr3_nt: TGTGCCAGCACCTCCAGCCGTACAACTAACTATGGCTACACCTTC
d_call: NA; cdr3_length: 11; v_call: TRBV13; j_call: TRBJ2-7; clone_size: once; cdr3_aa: CASSRDYEQYF; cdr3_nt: TGTGCCAGCAGCCGGGACTACGAGCAGTACTTC
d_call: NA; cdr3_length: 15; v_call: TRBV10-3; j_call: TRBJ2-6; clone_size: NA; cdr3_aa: CAITDSLSGANVLTF; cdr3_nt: TGTGCCATCACGGACAGCCTCTCTGGGGCCAACGTCCTGACTTTC
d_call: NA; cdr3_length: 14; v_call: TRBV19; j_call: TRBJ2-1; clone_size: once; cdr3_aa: CASSIGTAYNEQFF; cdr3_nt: TGTGCCAGTAGTATTGGCACAGCCTACAATGAGCAGTTCTTC
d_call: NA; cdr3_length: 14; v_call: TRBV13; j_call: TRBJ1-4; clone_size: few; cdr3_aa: CASSSPRTSEKLFF; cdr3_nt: TGTGCCAGCAGCTCGCCCCGGACAAGCGAAAAACTGTTTTTT
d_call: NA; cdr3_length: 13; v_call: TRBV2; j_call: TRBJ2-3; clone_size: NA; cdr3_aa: CASSATGPDTQYF; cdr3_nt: TGTGCCAGCAGTGCTACAGGGCCAGATACGCAGTATTTT
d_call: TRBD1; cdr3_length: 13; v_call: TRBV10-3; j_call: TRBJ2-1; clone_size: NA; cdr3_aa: CAISGQGGNEQFF; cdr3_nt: TGTGCCATCAGCGGACAGGGCGGGAATGAGCAGTTCTTC
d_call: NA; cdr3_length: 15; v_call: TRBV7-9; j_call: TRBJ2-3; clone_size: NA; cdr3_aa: CASSLVAGAADTQYF; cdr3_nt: TGTGCCAGCAGCTTAGTGGCGGGGGCCGCAGATACGCAGTATTTT
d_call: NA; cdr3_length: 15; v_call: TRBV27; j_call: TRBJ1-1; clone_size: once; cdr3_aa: CASSLSQGTNTEAFF; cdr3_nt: TGTGCCAGCAGTTTATCGCAGGGAACGAACACTGAAGCTTTCTTT
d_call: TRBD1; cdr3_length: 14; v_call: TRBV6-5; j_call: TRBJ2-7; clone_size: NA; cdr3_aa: CASRTDRGLYEQYF; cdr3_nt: TGTGCCAGCAGAACGGACAGGGGTCTTTACGAGCAGTACTTC
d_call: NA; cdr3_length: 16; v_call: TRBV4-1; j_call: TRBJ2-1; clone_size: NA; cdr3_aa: CASSQGASGYQGEQFF; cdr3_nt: TGCGCCAGCAGCCAGGGGGCTAGCGGATATCAGGGTGAGCAGTTCTTC
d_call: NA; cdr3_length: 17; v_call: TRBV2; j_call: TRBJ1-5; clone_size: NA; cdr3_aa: CASSTTTLDSPRQPQHF; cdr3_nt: TGTGCCAGCAGTACAACCACCTTAGACAGTCCCAGGCAGCCCCAGCATTTT
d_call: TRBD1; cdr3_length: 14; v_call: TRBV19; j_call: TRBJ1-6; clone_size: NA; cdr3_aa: CASSEGQYNSPLHF; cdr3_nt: TGTGCCAGTAGCGAGGGACAGTATAATTCACCCCTCCACTTT
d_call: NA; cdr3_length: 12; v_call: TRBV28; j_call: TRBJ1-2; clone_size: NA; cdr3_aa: CASSLFGIGYTF; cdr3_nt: TGTGCCAGCAGTTTATTTGGGATAGGCTACACCTTC
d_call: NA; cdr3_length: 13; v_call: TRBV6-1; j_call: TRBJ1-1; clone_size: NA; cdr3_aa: CASTRGQNTEAFF; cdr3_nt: TGTGCCAGCACCAGAGGACAGAACACTGAAGCTTTCTTT
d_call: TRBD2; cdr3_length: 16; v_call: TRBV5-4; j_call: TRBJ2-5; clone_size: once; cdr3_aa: CASSWPGGGARETQYF; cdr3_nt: TGTGCCAGCAGCTGGCCGGGGGGGGGCGCGAGGGAGACCCAGTACTTC
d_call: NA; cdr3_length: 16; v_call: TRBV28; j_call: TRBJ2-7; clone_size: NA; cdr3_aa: CASSFGPDGNSYEQYF; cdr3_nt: TGTGCCAGCAGTTTTGGCCCCGACGGGAACTCCTACGAGCAGTACTTC
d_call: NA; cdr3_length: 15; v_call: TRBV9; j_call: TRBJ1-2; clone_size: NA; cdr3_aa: CASSLTYRENYGYTF; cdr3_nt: TGTGCCAGCAGCCTCACTTACAGGGAGAACTATGGCTACACCTTC
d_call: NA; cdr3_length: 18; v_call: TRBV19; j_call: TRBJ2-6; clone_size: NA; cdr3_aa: CASSIDPGMSSGANVLTF; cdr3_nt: TGTGCCAGTAGTATAGACCCGGGGATGAGCTCTGGGGCCAACGTCCTGACTTTC
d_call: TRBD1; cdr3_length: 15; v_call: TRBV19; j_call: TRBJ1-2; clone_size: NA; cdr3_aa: CASSIGWTGKDGYTF; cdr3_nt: TGTGCCAGTAGTATAGGTTGGACAGGGAAAGATGGCTACACCTTC
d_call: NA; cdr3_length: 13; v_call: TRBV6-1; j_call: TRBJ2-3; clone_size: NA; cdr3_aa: CASPSGSTDTQYF; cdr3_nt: TGTGCCAGCCCCAGCGGGAGCACAGATACGCAGTATTTT
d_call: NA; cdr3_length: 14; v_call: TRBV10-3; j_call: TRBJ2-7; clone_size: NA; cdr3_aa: CAISEGQSLYEQYF; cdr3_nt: TGTGCCATCAGTGAGGGACAGAGTCTTTACGAGCAGTACTTC
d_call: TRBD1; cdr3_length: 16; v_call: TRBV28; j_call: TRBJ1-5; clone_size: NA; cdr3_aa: CASSLLRQGASQPQHF; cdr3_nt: TGTGCCAGCAGTTTACTCCGACAGGGGGCGAGTCAGCCCCAGCATTTT
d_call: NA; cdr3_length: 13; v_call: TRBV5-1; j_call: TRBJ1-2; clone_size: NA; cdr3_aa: CASSSQGLYGYTF; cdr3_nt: TGCGCCAGCAGCTCCCAGGGTCTCTATGGCTACACCTTC
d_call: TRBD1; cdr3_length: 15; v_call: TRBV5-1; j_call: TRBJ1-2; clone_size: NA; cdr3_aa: CASSWGQGGSYGYTF; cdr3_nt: TGCGCCAGCAGCTGGGGACAGGGCGGCTCCTATGGCTACACCTTC
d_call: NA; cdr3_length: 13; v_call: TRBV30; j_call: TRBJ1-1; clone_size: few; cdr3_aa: CAWSVIQGGRAFF; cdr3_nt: TGTGCCTGGAGTGTCATCCAAGGGGGGAGAGCTTTCTTT
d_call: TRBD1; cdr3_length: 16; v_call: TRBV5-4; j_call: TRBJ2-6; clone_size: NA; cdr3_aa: CASRGRTGQRANVLTF; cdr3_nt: TGTGCCAGCAGGGGCCGGACAGGACAGCGGGCCAACGTCCTGACTTTC
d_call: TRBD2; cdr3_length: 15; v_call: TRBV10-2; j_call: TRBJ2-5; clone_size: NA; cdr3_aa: CASSPLAGGRETQYF; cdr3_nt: TGCGCCAGCAGCCCCCTAGCGGGGGGGAGGGAGACCCAGTACTTC
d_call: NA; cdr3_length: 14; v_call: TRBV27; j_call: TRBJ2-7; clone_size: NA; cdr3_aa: CASSLRGPVNEQYF; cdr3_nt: TGTGCCAGCAGTTTAAGGGGACCCGTGAACGAGCAGTACTTC
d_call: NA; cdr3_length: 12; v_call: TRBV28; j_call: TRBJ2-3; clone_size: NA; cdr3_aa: CASSQLTDTQYF; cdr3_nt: TGTGCCAGCAGTCAGCTTACAGATACGCAGTATTTT
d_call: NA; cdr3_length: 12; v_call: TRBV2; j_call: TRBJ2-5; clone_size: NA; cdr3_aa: CATGQTQETQYF; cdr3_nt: TGTGCCACCGGACAGACCCAAGAGACCCAGTACTTC
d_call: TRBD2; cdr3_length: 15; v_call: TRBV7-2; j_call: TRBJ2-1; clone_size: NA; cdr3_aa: CASSLGTSAYNEQFF; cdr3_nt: TGTGCCAGCAGCCTAGGGACTAGCGCTTACAATGAGCAGTTCTTC
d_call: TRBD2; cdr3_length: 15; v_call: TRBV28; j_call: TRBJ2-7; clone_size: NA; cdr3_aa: CASKALTGTSYEQYF; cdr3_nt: TGTGCCAGCAAAGCTTTAACCGGGACTAGCTACGAGCAGTACTTC
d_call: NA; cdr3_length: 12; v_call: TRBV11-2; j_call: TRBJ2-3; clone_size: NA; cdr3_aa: CASSVDLDTQYF; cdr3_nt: TGTGCCAGCAGCGTAGACTTGGATACGCAGTATTTT
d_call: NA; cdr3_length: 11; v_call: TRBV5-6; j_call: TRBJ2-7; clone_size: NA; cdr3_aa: CASSSRGEQYF; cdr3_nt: TGTGCCAGCAGCTCCCGAGGCGAGCAGTACTTC
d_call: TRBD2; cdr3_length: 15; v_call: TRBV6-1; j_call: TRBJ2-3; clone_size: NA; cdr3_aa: CASNLGGGRTDTQYF; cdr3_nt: TGTGCCAGCAATCTCGGCGGGGGGCGTACAGATACGCAGTATTTT
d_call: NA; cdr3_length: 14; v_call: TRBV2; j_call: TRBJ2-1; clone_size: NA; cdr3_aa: CASSADILNNEQFF; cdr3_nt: TGTGCCAGCAGTGCTGACATCCTAAACAATGAGCAGTTCTTC
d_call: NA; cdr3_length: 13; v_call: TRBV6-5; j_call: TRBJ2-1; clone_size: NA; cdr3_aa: CASSWDSYNEQFF; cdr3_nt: TGTGCCAGCAGCTGGGACTCCTACAATGAGCAGTTCTTC
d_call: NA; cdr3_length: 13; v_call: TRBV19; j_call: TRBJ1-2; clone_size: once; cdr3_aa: CASSRQGVYGYTF; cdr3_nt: TGTGCCAGTAGTAGGCAGGGCGTCTATGGCTACACCTTC
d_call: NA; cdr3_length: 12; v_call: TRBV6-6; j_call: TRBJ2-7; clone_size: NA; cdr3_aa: CASKGSQWEQYF; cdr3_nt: TGTGCCAGCAAGGGAAGCCAGTGGGAGCAGTACTTC
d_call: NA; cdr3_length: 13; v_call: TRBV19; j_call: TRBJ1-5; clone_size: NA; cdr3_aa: CASSRSGSQPQHF; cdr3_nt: TGTGCCAGTAGTAGGTCAGGGAGTCAGCCCCAGCATTTT
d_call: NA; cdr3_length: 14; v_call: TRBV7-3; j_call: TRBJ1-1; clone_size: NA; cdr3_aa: CASSPTAHDTEAFF; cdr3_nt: TGTGCCAGCAGCCCTACCGCTCACGACACTGAAGCTTTCTTT
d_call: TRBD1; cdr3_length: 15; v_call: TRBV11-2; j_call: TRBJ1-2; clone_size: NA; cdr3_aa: CASSFPSRGIYGYTF; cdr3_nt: TGTGCCAGCAGCTTCCCCTCCAGGGGGATATATGGCTACACCTTC
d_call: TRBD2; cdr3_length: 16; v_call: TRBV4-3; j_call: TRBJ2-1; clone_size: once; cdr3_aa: CASSPSGGRSYNEQFF; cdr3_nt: TGCGCCAGCAGCCCAAGCGGCGGGAGATCTTACAATGAGCAGTTCTTC
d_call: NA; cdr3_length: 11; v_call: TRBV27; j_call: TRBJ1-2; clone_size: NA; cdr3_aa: CASSPLGGYTF; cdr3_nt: TGTGCCAGCAGTCCACTTGGGGGCTACACCTTC
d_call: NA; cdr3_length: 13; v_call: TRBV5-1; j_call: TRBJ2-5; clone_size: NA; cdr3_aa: CASSLPGKETQYF; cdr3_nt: TGCGCCAGCAGCTTGCCAGGGAAAGAGACCCAGTACTTC
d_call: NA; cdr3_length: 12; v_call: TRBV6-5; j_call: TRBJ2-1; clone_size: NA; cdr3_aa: CSTGDSYNEQFF; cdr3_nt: TGTTCCACGGGCGATTCCTACAATGAGCAGTTCTTC
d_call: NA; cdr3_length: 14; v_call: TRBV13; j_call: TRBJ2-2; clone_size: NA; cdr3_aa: CASSPIQNTGELFF; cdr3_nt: TGTGCCAGCAGCCCCATTCAGAACACCGGGGAGCTGTTTTTT
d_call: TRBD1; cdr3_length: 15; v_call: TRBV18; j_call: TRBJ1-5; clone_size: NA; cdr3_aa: CASSPEGTGNQPQHF; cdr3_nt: TGTGCCAGCTCACCCGAGGGGACAGGGAATCAGCCCCAGCATTTT
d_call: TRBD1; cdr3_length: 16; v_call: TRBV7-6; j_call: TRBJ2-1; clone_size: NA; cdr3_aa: CASSLAAGTAYNEQFF; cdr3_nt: TGTGCCAGCAGCTTAGCCGCCGGGACAGCTTACAATGAGCAGTTCTTC